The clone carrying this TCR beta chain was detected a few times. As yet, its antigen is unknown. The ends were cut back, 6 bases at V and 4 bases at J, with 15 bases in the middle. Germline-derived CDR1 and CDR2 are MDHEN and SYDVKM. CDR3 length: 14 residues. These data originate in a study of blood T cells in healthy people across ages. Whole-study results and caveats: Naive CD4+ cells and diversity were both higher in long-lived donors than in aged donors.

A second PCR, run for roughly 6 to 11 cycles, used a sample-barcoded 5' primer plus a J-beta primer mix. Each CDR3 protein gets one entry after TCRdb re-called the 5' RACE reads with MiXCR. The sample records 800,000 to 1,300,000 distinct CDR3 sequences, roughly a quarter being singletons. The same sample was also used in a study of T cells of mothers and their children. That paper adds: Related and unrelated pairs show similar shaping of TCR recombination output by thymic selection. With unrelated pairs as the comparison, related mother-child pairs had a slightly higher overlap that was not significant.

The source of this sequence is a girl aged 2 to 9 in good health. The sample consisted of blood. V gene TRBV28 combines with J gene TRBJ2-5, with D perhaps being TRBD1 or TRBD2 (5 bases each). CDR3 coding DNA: TGTGCCAGCAGCAACGACGGGACCGGAGAGACCCAGTACTTC. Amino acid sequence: CASSNDGTGETQYF.